Listed here is a single T cell receptor (beta chain). Its matching antigen is unknown. The data derive from a study of T cell responses to AZD1222 COVID-19 vaccine. Overall study context: Second-dose intervals of approximately 4 or approximately 12 weeks were pooled.

General study findings and limits: A rise in Spike-specific TCR breadth and depth followed two AZD1222 doses. Regions 160-218 and 743-854 dominated among vaccine-associated CD4 TCRs spanning spike. Within unmutated variant regions lay the reported targets of nearly half of spike-specific TCRs.

Clones were read by immunoSEQ multiplex PCR, and TCRdb kept only the in-frame ones, dropping some. Among some 100,000 clones listed, about 87% were seen once. V was clipped by 10 bases and J by 6 bases, with 21 bases between them. This CDR3 region has 14 residues. CDR1 is MNHEY and CDR2 is SMNVEV in the germline V gene (reference sequence). The sequence derives from an adult in good health. The chain employs TRBV27 and TRBJ1-2, with a tentative D call TRBD1 (5 bases). The source was peripheral blood, collected on day 0 of AZD1222 vaccination. CDR3 DNA sequence: TGTGCCAACCCCGACAGAGTAGGTTTAGATGGCTACACCTTC. It translates to CANPDRVGLDGYTF.